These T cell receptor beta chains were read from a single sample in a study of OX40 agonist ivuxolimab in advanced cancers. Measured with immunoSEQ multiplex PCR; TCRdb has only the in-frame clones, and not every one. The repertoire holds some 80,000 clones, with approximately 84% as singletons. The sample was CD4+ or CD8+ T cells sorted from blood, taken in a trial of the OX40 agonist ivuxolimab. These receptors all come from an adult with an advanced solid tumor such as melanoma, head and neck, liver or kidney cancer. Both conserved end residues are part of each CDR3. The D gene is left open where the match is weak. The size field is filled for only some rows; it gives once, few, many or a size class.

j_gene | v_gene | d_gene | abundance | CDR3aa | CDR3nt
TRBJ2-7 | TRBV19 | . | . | CALPEERWAYEQYF | TGTGCCCTCCCTGAGGAGAGGTGGGCCTACGAGCAGTACTTC
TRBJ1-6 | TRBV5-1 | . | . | CASSLDGSRAGSPLHF | TGCGCCAGCAGCTTGGACGGGTCTCGTGCGGGATCACCCCTCCACTTT
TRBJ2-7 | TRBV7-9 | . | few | CASSSRPESEEQYF | TGTGCCAGCAGCTCGCGCCCGGAATCTGAGGAGCAGTACTTC
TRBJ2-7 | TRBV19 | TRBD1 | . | CASSIVGGEYEQYF | TGTGCCAGTAGTATAGTAGGGGGCGAATACGAGCAGTACTTC
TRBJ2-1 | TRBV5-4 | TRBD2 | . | CASSFVAGGYNEQFF | TGTGCCAGCAGCTTCGTAGCGGGGGGGTACAATGAGCAGTTCTTC
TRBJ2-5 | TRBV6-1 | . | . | CASPQGGAGGTQYF | TGTGCCAGCCCACAAGGGGGGGCCGGAGGGACCCAGTACTTC
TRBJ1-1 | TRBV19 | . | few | CASKAGAPNTEAFF | TGTGCCAGTAAGGCAGGGGCGCCGAACACTGAAGCTTTCTTT
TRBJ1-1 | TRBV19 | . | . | CASSIRATEAFF | TGTGCCAGTAGTATTAGGGCGACTGAAGCTTTCTTT
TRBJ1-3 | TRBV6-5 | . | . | CASSYRGVGGNTIYF | TGTGCCAGCAGTTACCGAGGGGTGGGCGGAAACACCATATATTTT
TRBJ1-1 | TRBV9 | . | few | CASSVGGSDTEAFF | TGTGCCAGCAGCGTAGGGGGCTCCGACACTGAAGCTTTCTTT
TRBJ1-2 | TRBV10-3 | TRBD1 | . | CAISDTGESYGYTF | TGTGCCATCAGTGATACAGGGGAGAGCTATGGCTACACCTTC
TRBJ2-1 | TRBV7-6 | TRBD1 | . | CASGRDRERVASNEQFF | TGTGCCAGCGGCCGGGACAGGGAAAGGGTGGCTAGCAATGAGCAGTTCTTC
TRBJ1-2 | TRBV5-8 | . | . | CASSLYRGAGGYTF | TGTGCCAGCAGCTTGTATAGGGGCGCGGGCGGCTACACCTTC
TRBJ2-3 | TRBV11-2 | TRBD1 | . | CASSLFGDRGSDTQYF | TGTGCCAGCAGCTTATTCGGGGACAGGGGGTCAGATACGCAGTATTTT
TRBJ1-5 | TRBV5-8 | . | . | CASSLWGSSNQPQHF | TGTGCCAGCAGCTTGTGGGGGTCTAGCAATCAGCCCCAGCATTTT
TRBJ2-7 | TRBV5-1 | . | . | CASSFSYRLEQYF | TGCGCCAGCAGCTTCAGTTACCGACTGGAGCAGTACTTC
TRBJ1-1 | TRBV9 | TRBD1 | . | CASSVGQGSTEAFF | TGTGCCAGCAGCGTAGGACAGGGTTCCACTGAAGCTTTCTTT
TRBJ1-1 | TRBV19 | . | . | CASSKDLETLNTEAFF | TGTGCCAGTAGCAAGGATTTAGAGACCTTGAACACTGAAGCTTTCTTT
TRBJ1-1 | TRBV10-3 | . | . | CAISDGRANLNTEAFF | TGTGCCATCAGTGACGGGAGGGCCAATTTGAACACTGAAGCTTTCTTT
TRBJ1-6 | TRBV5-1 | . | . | CASSLGGLGNNSPLHF | TGCGCCAGCAGCTTAGGGGGGCTTGGTAATAATTCACCCCTCCACTTT
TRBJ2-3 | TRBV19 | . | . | CASSIGGSTDTQYF | TGTGCCAGTAGTATAGGAGGGAGCACAGATACGCAGTATTTT
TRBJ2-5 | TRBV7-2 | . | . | CASSLSPQETQYF | TGTGCCAGCAGCTTAAGCCCTCAAGAGACCCAGTACTTC